The sample holds a few counts of the clone carrying this T cell receptor (beta chain). This CDR3 is built from 12 residues. Germline V gene sequence: CDR1 SQVTM, CDR2 ANQGSEA. This sample is drawn from a study of blood T cell repertoires in COVID-19. Study overall: Acute-phase and convalescent COVID-19 samples originated in the United States, Italy and Spain. PBMCs, B-cell-depleted T cells, or T cells were the source of the cDNA or gDNA that made up the material.

As handled by the study authors: Estimated nucleated cell counts came from reference gene primer amplification. Libraries were prepared by immunoSEQ multiplex PCR; TCRdb keeps only in-frame clonotypes and omits some of them. V and J calls and clone size are copied from that table; D and trimming were computed from the DNA. The sample yields 410,000 or so clones, 89% seen once. The Seattle site enrolled patients during active infection and followed them longitudinally. The clonotype was recovered from a woman in her 40s with COVID-19, enrolled during active disease. The V call is TRBV29-1, the J call TRBJ2-1, with 8 nucleotides matching TRBD1. The sample consisted of peripheral blood. As DNA, the CDR3 is TGCTCTTGTGTCACAGGGGGGAATGAGCAGTTCTTC. Its translation: CSCVTGGNEQFF.